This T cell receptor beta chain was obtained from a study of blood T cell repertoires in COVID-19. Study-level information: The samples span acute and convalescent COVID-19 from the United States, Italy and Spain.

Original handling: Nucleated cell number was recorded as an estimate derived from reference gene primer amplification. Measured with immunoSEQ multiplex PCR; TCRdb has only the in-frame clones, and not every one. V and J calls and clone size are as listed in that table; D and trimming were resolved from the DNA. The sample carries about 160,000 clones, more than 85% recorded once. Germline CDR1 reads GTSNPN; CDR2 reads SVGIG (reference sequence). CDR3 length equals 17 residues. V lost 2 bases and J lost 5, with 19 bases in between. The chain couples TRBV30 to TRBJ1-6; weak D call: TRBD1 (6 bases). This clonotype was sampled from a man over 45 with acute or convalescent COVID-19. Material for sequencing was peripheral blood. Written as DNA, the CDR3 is TGTGCCTGGAGTCCACATATAGGGACATCTCATAATTCACCCCTCCACTTT. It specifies CAWSPHIGTSHNSPLHF. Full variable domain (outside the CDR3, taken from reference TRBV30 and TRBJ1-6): SQTIHQWPATLVQPVGSPLSLECTVEGTSNPNLYWYRQAAGRGLQLLFYSVGIGQISSEVPQNLSASRPQDRQFILSSKKLLLSDSGFYLCAWSPHIGTSHNSPLHFGNGTRLTVT.